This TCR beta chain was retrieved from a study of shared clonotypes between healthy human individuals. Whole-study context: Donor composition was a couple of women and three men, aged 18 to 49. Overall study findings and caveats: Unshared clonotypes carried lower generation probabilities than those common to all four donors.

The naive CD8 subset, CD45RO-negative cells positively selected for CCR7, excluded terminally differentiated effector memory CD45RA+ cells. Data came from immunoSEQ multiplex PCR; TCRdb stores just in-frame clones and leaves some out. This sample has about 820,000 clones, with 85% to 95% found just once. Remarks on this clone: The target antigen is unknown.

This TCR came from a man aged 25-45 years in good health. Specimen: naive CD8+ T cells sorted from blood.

The CDR3 bases are TGTGCCAGCAGTGAAAATCCCCTGGGGCAACAGCCCCAGCATTTT. This gives the protein CASSENPLGQQPQHF. The V call is TRBV2, the J call TRBJ1-5; weak D call: TRBD1 (5 bases). Germline CDR1 SNHLY, CDR2 FYNNEI. The length of the CDR3 is 15 residues. Trimming removed 2 bases from V and 7 bases from J, with 15 bases in between.